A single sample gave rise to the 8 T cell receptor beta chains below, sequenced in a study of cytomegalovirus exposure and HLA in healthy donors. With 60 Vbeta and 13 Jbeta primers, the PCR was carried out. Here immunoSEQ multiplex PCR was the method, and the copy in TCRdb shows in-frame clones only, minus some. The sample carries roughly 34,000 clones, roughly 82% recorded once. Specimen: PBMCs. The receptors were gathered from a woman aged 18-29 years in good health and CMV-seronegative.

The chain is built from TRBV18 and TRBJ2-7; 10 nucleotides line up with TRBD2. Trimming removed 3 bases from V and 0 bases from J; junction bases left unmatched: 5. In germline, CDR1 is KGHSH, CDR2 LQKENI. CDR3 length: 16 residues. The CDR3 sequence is CASSPLSGGHSYEQYF. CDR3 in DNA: TGTGCCAGCTCACCTCTTAGCGGGGGGCACTCCTACGAGCAGTACTTC. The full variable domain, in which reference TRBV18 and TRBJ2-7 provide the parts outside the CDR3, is NAGVMQNPRHLVRRRGQEARLRCSPMKGHSHVYWYRQLPEEGLKFMVYLQKENIIDESGMPKERFSAEFPKEGPSILRIQQVVRGDSAAYFCASSPLSGGHSYEQYFGPGTRLTVT.

CDR3 protein: CASSLGQTNNGYTF. As DNA, the CDR3 is TGTGCCAGCTCACTCGGACAGACAAACAATGGCTACACCTTC. The V gene is TRBV18, the J gene TRBJ1-2; weak D call: TRBD1 (6 bases). The CDR3 is 14 residues long. The V gene lost 4 bases and the J gene lost 6 bases, with 15 bases spanning the gap. The germline CDR1 and CDR2 sequences are KGHSH and LQKENI.

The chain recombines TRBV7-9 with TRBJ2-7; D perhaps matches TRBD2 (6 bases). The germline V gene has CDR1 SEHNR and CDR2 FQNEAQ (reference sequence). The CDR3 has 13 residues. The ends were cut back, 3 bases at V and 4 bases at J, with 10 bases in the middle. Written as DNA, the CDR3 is TGTGCCAGCAGCTTTCTGGAGGGTTACGAGCAGTACTTC. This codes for CASSFLEGYEQYF.

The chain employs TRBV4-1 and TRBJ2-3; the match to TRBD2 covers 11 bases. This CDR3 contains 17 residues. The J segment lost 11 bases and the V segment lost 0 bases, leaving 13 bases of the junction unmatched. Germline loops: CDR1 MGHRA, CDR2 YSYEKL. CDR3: CASSQDLASGRPRGQYF. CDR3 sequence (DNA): TGCGCCAGCAGCCAAGATTTGGCTAGCGGGAGGCCCAGGGGGCAGTATTTT.

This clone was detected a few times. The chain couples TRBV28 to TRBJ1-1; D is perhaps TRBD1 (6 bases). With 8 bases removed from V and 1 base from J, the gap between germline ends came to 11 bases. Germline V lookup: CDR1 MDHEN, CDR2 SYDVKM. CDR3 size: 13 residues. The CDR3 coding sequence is TGTGCCAGCCAAGGACAGACGAACACTGAAGCTTTCTTT. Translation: CASQGQTNTEAFF.

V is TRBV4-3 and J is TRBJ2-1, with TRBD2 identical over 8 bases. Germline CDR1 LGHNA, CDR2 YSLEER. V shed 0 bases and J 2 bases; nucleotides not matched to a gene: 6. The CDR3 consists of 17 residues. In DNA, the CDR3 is TGCGCCAGCAGCCAAGATCGAACTAGCGGACCCTACAATGAGCAGTTCTTC. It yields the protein CASSQDRTSGPYNEQFF.

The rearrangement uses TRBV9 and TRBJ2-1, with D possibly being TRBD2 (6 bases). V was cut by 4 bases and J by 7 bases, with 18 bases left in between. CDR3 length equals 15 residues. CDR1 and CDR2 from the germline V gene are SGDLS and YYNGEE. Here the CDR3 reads CASSTEGLGYNEQFF. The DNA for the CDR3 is TGTGCCAGCAGCACGGAGGGTCTGGGGTATAATGAGCAGTTCTTC.

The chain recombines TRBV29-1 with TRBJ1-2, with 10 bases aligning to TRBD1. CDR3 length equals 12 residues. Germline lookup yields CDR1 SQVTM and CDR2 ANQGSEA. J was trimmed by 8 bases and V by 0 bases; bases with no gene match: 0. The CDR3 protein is CSVEETGGGYTF. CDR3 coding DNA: TGCAGCGTTGAAGAGACAGGGGGCGGCTACACCTTC.